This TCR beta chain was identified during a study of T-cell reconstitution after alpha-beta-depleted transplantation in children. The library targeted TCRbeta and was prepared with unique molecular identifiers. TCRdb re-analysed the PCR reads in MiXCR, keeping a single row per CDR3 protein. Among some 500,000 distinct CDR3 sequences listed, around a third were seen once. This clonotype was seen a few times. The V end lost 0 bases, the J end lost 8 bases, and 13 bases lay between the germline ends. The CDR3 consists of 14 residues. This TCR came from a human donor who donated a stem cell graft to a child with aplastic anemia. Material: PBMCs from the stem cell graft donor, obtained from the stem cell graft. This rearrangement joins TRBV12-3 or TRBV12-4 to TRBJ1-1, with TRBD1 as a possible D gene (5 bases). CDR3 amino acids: CASSLAGQGPEAFF. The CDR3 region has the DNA TGTGCCAGCAGTTTAGCAGGTCAGGGCCCCGAAGCTTTCTTT.